The clone carrying this T cell receptor beta chain ranks as medium-sized. This sample is drawn from a study of immune characterization of retroperitoneal liposarcoma. V lost 5 bases to trimming and J lost 4 bases, with 9 bases between them. CDR1 is MNHNS and CDR2 is SASEGT in the germline V gene. This CDR3 has 13 amino acids. TCRdb re-derived calls from the PCR reads in MiXCR, one entry per CDR3 protein. The sample has 9,500 to 11,000 distinct CDR3 sequences, 25% to 30% seen once; the top ten hold 7.5% to 8.5%. The rearrangement joins TRBV6-1 to TRBJ1-5, with D possibly being TRBD1 (6 bases). This TCR was sampled from a male donor with retroperitoneal liposarcoma. Sequencing used tumor tissue. The CDR3 loop reads CASSRTGNQPQHF. The CDR3 nucleotides are TGTGCCAGCAGTCGAACAGGGAATCAGCCCCAGCATTTT.